The 13 T cell receptor beta chains presented below share a single source sample, sequenced in a study of T cell repertoires in cytomegalovirus infection. TCRdb re-analysed the reads in MiXCR, keeping a single row per CDR3 protein. The table shows roughly 120,000 distinct CDR3 sequences, with about 31% occurring only once. Their recognized antigens are unknown. The material was CD8+ T cells from cultured PBMCs, obtained from culture after CMV antigen stimulation. The receptors were sampled from a human donor in good health (CMV status not recorded). Some clones in this sample may be carry-over from other donors' samples.

The chain combines TRBV5-1 with TRBJ2-1, with 9 nucleotides matching TRBD2. The CDR3 runs to 16 residues. The V and J ends lost 3 bases and 5 bases, in that order; junction bases with no gene match: 9. Per germline, CDR1 SGHRS and CDR2 YFSETQ. The chain's CDR3 is CASSSTLAGVNNEQFF. CDR3 nucleotides: TGCGCCAGCAGCTCTACGTTAGCGGGGGTTAACAATGAGCAGTTCTTC.

This clonotype has just a few counts. The chain recombines TRBV27 with TRBJ2-2; perhaps TRBD1 as D (6 bases). Trimming removed 5 bases from V and 6 bases from J, with 22 bases in between. Germline lookup yields CDR1 MNHEY and CDR2 SMNVEV (reference sequence). The CDR3 is 17 amino acids. The CDR3 protein is CASSLLSTGQKAGELFF. The CDR3 DNA is TGTGCCAGCAGTCTTCTATCCACAGGGCAGAAGGCCGGGGAGCTGTTTTTT.

The table lists this clonotype with a count of one. The rearrangement links TRBV19 to TRBJ1-4, with D maybe TRBD1 (5 bases). Trimming cost V 7 bases and J 3 bases, with 9 bases left between them. The CDR3 is made up of 13 amino acids. CDR1 and CDR2 from the germline V gene are LNHDA and SQIVND (reference sequence). This CDR3 is CASTGDSNEKLFF. As DNA, the CDR3 is TGTGCCAGTACCGGGGACTCTAATGAAAAACTGTTTTTT.

The chain joins TRBV7-3 to TRBJ1-1; a possible D gene is TRBD1 (6 bases). Between the trimmed V and J ends, which lost 3 bases and 3 bases, there was a span of 17 bases. This CDR3 region has 16 residues. Germline CDR1 is SGHTA and CDR2 is FQGTGA. The CDR3 DNA sequence: TGTGCCAGCAGCTTGGGGGGGGCAAAAGTAGACACTGAAGCTTTCTTT. It codes for CASSLGGAKVDTEAFF. The complete variable domain, with remaining parts taken from reference TRBV7-3 and TRBJ1-1, reads GAGVSQTPSNKVTEKGKYVELRCDPISGHTALYWYRQSLGQGPEFLIYFQGTGAADDSGLPNDRFFAVRPEGSVSTLKIQRTERGDSAVYLCASSLGGAKVDTEAFFGQGTRLTVV.

The rearrangement links TRBV6-2 or TRBV6-3 to TRBJ2-7; tentatively, D is TRBD1 (6 bases). The V gene's germline CDR1 is MNHEY and CDR2 SVGEGT. Trimming cost V 2 bases and J 0 bases, with 14 bases left between them. CDR3 length: 16 amino acids. CDR3 bases: TGTGCCAGCAGTTACCTCCTTGACAGGTTCTCCTACGAGCAGTACTTC. The encoded protein is CASSYLLDRFSYEQYF.

This clonotype came up many times. The chain links TRBV7-2 to TRBJ2-7; 9 nucleotides agree with TRBD1. V was pared by 3 bases and J by 2 bases, with 5 bases of the junction left unmatched. Germline loops: CDR1 SGHTA, CDR2 FQGNSA. The CDR3 spans 15 residues. The CDR3 protein is CASSLGQGVPYEQYF. The CDR3 nucleotides read TGTGCCAGCAGCTTGGGACAGGGAGTACCCTACGAGCAGTACTTC. The whole variable domain, remainder taken from reference TRBV7-2 and TRBJ2-7, is GAGVSQSPSNKVTEKGKDVELRCDPISGHTALYWYRQSLGQGLEFLIYFQGNSAPDKSGLPSDRFSAERTGGSVSTLTIQRTQQEDSAVYLCASSLGQGVPYEQYFGPGTRLTVT.

This chain links TRBV12-3 or TRBV12-4 with TRBJ1-4; a possible D gene is TRBD1 (6 bases). The CDR3 length is 17 residues. Trimming stripped 4 bases from V and 5 bases from J, with 20 bases between. Here the CDR3 DNA reads TGTGCCAGCAGTTCGCCAAACGGGGGGGCGACGAATGAAAAACTGTTTTTT. It is translated as CASSSPNGGATNEKLFF.

The rearrangement joins TRBV6-8 to TRBJ1-4, with D possibly matching TRBD1 (6 bases). Per germline, CDR1 MNHGY and CDR2 SAAAGT. V was clipped by 6 bases and J by 5 bases, with 16 bases between them. This CDR3 is 15 amino acids long. The CDR3 region has the DNA TGTGCCAGCAGCCGATTGGGGGGCCCGAATGAAAAACTGTTTTTT. This codes for CASSRLGGPNEKLFF.

V is TRBV7-3 and J is TRBJ1-6, with 9 positions matching TRBD1. The CDR3 loop spans 17 amino acids. The ends lost 5 bases at V and 1 base at J; junction bases unmatched: 6. In germline, CDR1 is SGHTA, CDR2 FQGTGA. CDR3 nucleotide sequence: TGTGCCAGCAGCCCCGACAGGGGGACATCCTATAATTCACCCCTCCACTTT. Amino acid sequence: CASSPDRGTSYNSPLHF.

The V gene is TRBV7-6, the J gene TRBJ2-2; 9 bases map to TRBD1. Germline V CDR1 and CDR2: SGHVS, FNYEAQ. The length of the CDR3 is 16 residues. The ends lost 6 bases at V and 7 bases at J; junction bases unmatched: 12. The CDR3 region is CASRPASGTGNGELFF. The CDR3 DNA reads as TGTGCCAGCAGACCCGCCTCCGGGACAGGGAACGGGGAGCTGTTTTTT.

The J gene is TRBJ1-4, the V gene TRBV4-3; D might be TRBD1 (6 bases). Between the trimmed V and J ends, which lost 3 bases and 5 bases, there was a span of 16 bases. This CDR3 is 16 amino acids long. In germline, CDR1 is LGHNA, CDR2 YSLEER. The CDR3 DNA reads TGCGCCAGCAGCCAGGCCCGGACAGTTGGGAATGAAAAACTGTTTTTT. Residues: CASSQARTVGNEKLFF.

As for this clonotype: A junction end diverges from the germline sequence, so it may reflect a read error. The V and J genes are TRBV4-1 and TRBJ1-2, with D perhaps TRBD1 (6 bases). This CDR3 comprises 11 residues. CDR1 is MGHRA, CDR2 YSYEKL, per germline. CDR3 loop: CASSPSKGDAF. The CDR3 bases are TGCGCCAGCAGCCCGAGTAAGGGGGACGCCTTC.

The rearrangement links TRBV27 to TRBJ2-7, with 9 nucleotides matching TRBD1. CDR1 is MNHEY, CDR2 SMNVEV, per germline (reference sequence). CDR3 length equals 14 residues. V shed 8 bases and J 1 base; nucleotides not matched to a gene: 6. CDR3 protein: CASGWTGASYEQYF. The DNA of the CDR3 is TGTGCCAGCGGGTGGACAGGGGCTTCCTACGAGCAGTACTTC.